Sequencing of this T cell receptor beta chain was carried out in a study of cytomegalovirus exposure and HLA in healthy donors. PCR was performed using 60 Vbeta and 13 Jbeta primers. Here immunoSEQ multiplex PCR was the method, and the copy in TCRdb shows in-frame clones only, minus some. In all, the sample yields roughly 70,000 clones. V lost 3 bases to trimming and J lost 7 bases; unmatched junction nucleotides: 5. From germline, CDR1 is SGHTA and CDR2 FQGTGA. The CDR3 contains 14 residues. Study-wide results and limits: In a later analysis, specific HLA alleles were associated with more than 15,000 TCR beta sequences at a 0.05 false discovery rate. The authors later found most CMV-associated TCR beta chains appeared HLA-restricted.

Comments on this clone: Its antigen remains unknown.

The chain recombines TRBV7-3 with TRBJ2-1; 8 bases agree with TRBD2. The sample was PBMCs. The origin of this receptor is a man aged 35 to 55 in good health and CMV-seronegative. The CDR3 region is CASSFPGGLNEQFF. For the CDR3, the DNA is TGTGCCAGCAGCTTCCCGGGGGGGCTTAATGAGCAGTTCTTC.